This T cell receptor beta chain stems from a study of graft-versus-host responses after intestinal transplantation. Germline-derived CDR1 and CDR2 are WNHNN and SYGVQD (reference sequence). Deletions cut 6 bases from V and 12 bases from J, with 27 bases between. CDR3 length equals 16 residues. Some clones are missing from TCRdb's copy, which holds only in-frame ones; the method was immunoSEQ multiplex PCR. The sample gives approximately 90,000 clones, about 85% of which show up once; about 0.27% is in the top ten. As concerns this clone: What it binds is not known.

Study-level results: GvH clones detected in recipient marrow included some appearing first in ileum or blood.

Specimen: unstimulated CD4+ T cells sorted from spleen or lymph node cells, collected before transplant. The chain is built from TRBV10-1 and TRBJ2-1; TRBD2 might be the D (6 bases). The TCR sequence derives from a human donor who was the organ donor for an intestinal transplant. In nucleotides, the CDR3 is TGCGCCAGCAGCCCAAAGGGGCGGGGCGGAGGTAACGGGCAGTTCTTC. Its translation: CASSPKGRGGGNGQFF.